This is a list of T cell receptor beta chains from one sample in a study of control samples from healthy donors and cancer patients. The table came from immunoSEQ multiplex PCR; TCRdb's copy has only in-frame clones and leaves some out. This table has about 60,000 clones, approximately 85% appearing once. The sample consisted of blood. The receptors originated from a man aged 35 to 55 in good health. Each CDR3 is given with its conserved first and last residue. D genes are given only for firm matches.

D: .
V: TRBV5-1
CDR3: CASSFRGLAYNEQFF

D: .
V: TRBV7-2
CDR3: CASARLVGDTQYF

D: TRBD2
V: TRBV28
CDR3: CASSPDGGRTSYEQYF

D: .
V: TRBV2
CDR3: CASVRQTNYGYTF

D: .
V: TRBV10-3
CDR3: CAIRLPGPNLVNEQFF

D: TRBD1
V: TRBV20-1
CDR3: CSAIDRGQDTQYF

D: .
V: TRBV6-5
CDR3: CASSYQGAPEAFF

D: .
V: TRBV4-3
CDR3: CASSQDCEGEQYF

D: .
V: TRBV5-6
CDR3: CASSLVGTDQETQYF

D: .
V: TRBV7-6
CDR3: CASSSQINSNQPQHF